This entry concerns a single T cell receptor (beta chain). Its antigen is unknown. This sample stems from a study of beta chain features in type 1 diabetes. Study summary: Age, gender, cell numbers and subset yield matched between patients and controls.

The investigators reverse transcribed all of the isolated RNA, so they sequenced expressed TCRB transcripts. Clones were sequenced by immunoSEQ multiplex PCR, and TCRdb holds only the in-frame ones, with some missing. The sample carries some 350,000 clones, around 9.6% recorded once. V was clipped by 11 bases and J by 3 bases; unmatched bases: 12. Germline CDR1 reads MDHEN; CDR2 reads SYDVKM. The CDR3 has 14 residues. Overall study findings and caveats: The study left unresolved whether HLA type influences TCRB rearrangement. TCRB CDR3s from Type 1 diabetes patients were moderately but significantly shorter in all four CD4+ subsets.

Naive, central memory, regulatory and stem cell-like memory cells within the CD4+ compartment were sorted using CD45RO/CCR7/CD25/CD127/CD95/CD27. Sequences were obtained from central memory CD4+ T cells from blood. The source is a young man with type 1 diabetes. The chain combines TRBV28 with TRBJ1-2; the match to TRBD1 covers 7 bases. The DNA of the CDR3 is TGTGCCCTACAGCACCGGGACAGCCACTATGGCTACACCTTC. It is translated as CALQHRDSHYGYTF.